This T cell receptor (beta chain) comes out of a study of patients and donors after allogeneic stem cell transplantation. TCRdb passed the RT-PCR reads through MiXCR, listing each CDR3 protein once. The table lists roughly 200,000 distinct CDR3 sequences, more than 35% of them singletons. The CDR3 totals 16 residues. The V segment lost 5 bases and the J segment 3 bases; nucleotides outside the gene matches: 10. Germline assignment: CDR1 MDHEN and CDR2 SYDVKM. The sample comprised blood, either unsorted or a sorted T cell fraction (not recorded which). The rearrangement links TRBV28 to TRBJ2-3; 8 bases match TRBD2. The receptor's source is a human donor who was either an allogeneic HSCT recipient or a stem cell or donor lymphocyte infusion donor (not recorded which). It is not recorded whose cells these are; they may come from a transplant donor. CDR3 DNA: TGTGCCAGCAGTCCTACCCTTAGCGGGGTGACAGATACGCAGTATTTT. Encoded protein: CASSPTLSGVTDTQYF. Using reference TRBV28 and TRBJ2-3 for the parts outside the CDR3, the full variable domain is DVKVTQSSRYLVKRTGEKVFLECVQDMDHENMFWYRQDPGLGLRLIYFSYDVKMKEKGDIPEGYSVSREKKERFSLILESASTNQTSMYLCASSPTLSGVTDTQYFGPGTRLTVL.